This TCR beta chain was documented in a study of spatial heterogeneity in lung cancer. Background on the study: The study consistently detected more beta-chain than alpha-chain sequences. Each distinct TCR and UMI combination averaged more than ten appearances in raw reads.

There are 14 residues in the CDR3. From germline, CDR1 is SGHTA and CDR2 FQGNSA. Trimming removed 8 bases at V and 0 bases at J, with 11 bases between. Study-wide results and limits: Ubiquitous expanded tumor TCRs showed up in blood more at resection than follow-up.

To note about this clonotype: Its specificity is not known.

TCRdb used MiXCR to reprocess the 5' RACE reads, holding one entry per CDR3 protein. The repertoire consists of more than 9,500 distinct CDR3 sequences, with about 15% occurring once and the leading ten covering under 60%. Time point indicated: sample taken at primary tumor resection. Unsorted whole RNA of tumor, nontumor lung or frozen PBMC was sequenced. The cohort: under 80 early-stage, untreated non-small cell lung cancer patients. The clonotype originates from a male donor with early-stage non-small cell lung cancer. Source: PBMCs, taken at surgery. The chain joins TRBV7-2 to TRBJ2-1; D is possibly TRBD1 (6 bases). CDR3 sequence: CASARDTSYNEQFF. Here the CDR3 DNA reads TGTGCCAGCGCAAGGGACACCTCCTACAATGAGCAGTTCTTC.